A single sample is the source of the 29 T cell receptor beta chains below, sequenced in a study of T cells after yellow fever vaccination. TCRdb used MiXCR to reprocess the 5' RACE reads, holding one entry per CDR3 protein. The table shows about 58,000 distinct CDR3 sequences, with about 6.6% occurring only once. The sequenced sample was CD8+ T cells sorted from PBMCs, obtained on the day of the first yellow fever vaccination. The receptors originated from a young man who received the YFV17D yellow fever vaccine.

Only a few counts were recorded for this clonotype. The chain employs TRBV7-2 and TRBJ2-5; tentatively, D is TRBD2 (6 bases). Deletions cut 4 bases from V and 4 bases from J, with 13 bases between. The germline V gene encodes CDR1 SGHTA and CDR2 FQGNSA. The CDR3 has 14 amino acids. DNA of the CDR3: TGTGCCAGCAGCTCCCTGGCGGGGTTAGAGACCCAGTACTTC. This codes for CASSSLAGLETQYF.

The V call is TRBV20-1, the J call TRBJ1-6, with D perhaps matching TRBD1 (6 bases). Germline lookup yields CDR1 DFQATT and CDR2 SNEGSKA (reference sequence). The CDR3 has 16 residues. The V and J ends lost 4 bases and 1 base respectively, with 14 bases between them. CDR3 residues: CSAKDRINSYNSPLHF. In DNA form, the CDR3 reads TGCAGTGCTAAAGACAGGATTAATTCCTATAATTCACCCCTCCACTTT.

The chain combines TRBV19 with TRBJ2-5; 8 nucleotides agree with TRBD2. The germline gives CDR1 LNHDA, CDR2 SQIVND (reference sequence). Trimming cost V 5 bases and J 3 bases; bases outside gene matches: 14. This CDR3 has 17 residues. The CDR3 protein is CASSSHPGLGIEETQYF. CDR3 in DNA: TGTGCCAGTAGTTCTCATCCGGGACTAGGAATCGAAGAGACCCAGTACTTC.

Here the CDR3 reads CASSRPDSGYTF. The CDR3 DNA follows: TGTGCCAGCAGCCGCCCGGACAGCGGCTACACCTTC. The J gene is TRBJ1-2, the V gene TRBV11-2, with D possibly matching TRBD1 (6 bases). The germline V and J ends were trimmed by 5 bases and 8 bases, with 12 bases remaining between them. The CDR3 runs 12 residues. Germline assignment: CDR1 SGHAT and CDR2 FQNNGV.

Many counts were recorded for this clonotype. Because the CDR3's place on the DNA is in doubt, the DNA is left out and the CDR3 is given as listed by TCRdb. CDR3 loop: CSTWGQGASEPFF. V usage is TRBV29-1 and J usage is TRBJ1-1; the D segment call TRBD1 is taken from the table without a DNA check. The CDR3 is 13 residues long, counting both termini. Per the germline V gene, CDR1 is SQVTM and CDR2 is ANQGSEA.

The chain links TRBV11-2 to TRBJ1-5; TRBD1 agrees at 7 bases. Germline-derived CDR1 and CDR2 are SGHAT and FQNNGV. The CDR3 loop spans 18 amino acids. V gave up 5 bases and J gave up 1 base; unmatched junction bases: 14. The CDR3 bases are TGTGCCAGCAGCACTATTAGGGCTTCAGGGGGAAGCAATCAGCCCCAGCATTTT. It is translated as CASSTIRASGGSNQPQHF.

This clonotype was found a few times. The chain couples TRBV27 to TRBJ1-1, with D perhaps matching TRBD1 (6 bases). Trimming removed 2 bases at V and 4 bases at J, with 11 bases between. The CDR3 loop spans 14 amino acids. Per the germline V gene, CDR1 is MNHEY and CDR2 is SMNVEV (reference sequence). CDR3 nucleotide sequence: TGTGCCAGCAGTTTAACAGGGAGACCCACTGAAGCTTTCTTT. This gives the protein CASSLTGRPTEAFF.

This clonotype was detected many times. This chain connects TRBV6-2 or TRBV6-3 to TRBJ2-1, with 9 bases fitting TRBD2. J gave up 7 bases and V 2 bases, and 6 bases lay outside the gene matches. The CDR3 spans 15 residues. The germline CDR1 and CDR2 sequences are MNHEY and SVGEGT. For the CDR3, the DNA is TGTGCCAGCAGTTACACCGGTAGCGGGGGTAATGAGCAGTTCTTC. This sequence encodes CASSYTGSGGNEQFF.

The chain has TRBV6-2 or TRBV6-3 and TRBJ2-2, with 7 bases fitting TRBD1. The germline CDR1 and CDR2 sequences are MNHEY and SVGEGT. The CDR3 contains 17 residues. The V segment lost 0 bases and the J segment 7 bases; nucleotides outside the gene matches: 11. CDR3 in amino acids: CASSYSPGTVIFGELFF. The CDR3 nucleotides are TGTGCCAGCAGTTACTCTCCCGGGACAGTGATTTTCGGGGAGCTGTTTTTT.

This clonotype was detected ten times or more. The chain employs TRBV10-3 and TRBJ2-2, with D tentatively TRBD2 (5 bases). V was clipped by 0 bases and J by 5 bases, with 10 bases between them. The CDR3 has 15 residues. CDR1 ENHRY and CDR2 SYGVKD come from the germline V gene. The CDR3 nucleotides are TGTGCCATCAGTGAGTCGTCGGGGTGGACCGGGGAGCTGTTTTTT. This encodes CAISESSGWTGELFF.

A few counts support this clonotype. The V gene is TRBV11-2, the J gene TRBJ2-1; no definite D call. CDR1 and CDR2 (germline): SGHAT, FQNNGV. Trimming stripped 2 bases from V and 0 bases from J, with 11 bases between. The CDR3 extends over 16 amino acids. CDR3 in amino acids: CASSLTQDFSYNEQFF. The CDR3 bases are TGTGCCAGCAGCTTAACTCAGGATTTCTCCTACAATGAGCAGTTCTTC.

This clonotype was counted many times. The chain is built from TRBV3-1 and TRBJ2-5, with D possibly matching TRBD2 (6 bases). Germline assignment: CDR1 LGHDT and CDR2 YNNKEL (reference sequence). Between the trimmed V and J ends, which lost 4 bases and 1 base, there was a span of 7 bases. The CDR3 covers 13 residues. The CDR3 spells CASSRDSQETQYF. Here the CDR3 DNA reads TGTGCCAGCAGCCGGGACTCCCAAGAGACCCAGTACTTC.

This clonotype has at least ten counts. The rearrangement uses TRBV3-1 and TRBJ2-1; TRBD2 matches 7 bases. The germline V gene has CDR1 LGHDT and CDR2 YNNKEL (reference sequence). CDR3 length: 18 residues. Trimming cost V 3 bases and J 4 bases; bases outside gene matches: 15. The CDR3 sequence: CASSHASGGRGGYNEQFF. The CDR3 coding sequence is TGTGCCAGCAGCCATGCCTCCGGTGGGAGGGGCGGATACAATGAGCAGTTCTTC.

The gene calls are TRBV7-3 and TRBJ2-3, with D perhaps matching TRBD2 (5 bases). There are 13 residues in the CDR3. The V gene's germline CDR1 is SGHTA and CDR2 FQGTGA. V was pared by 5 bases and J by 3 bases, with 9 bases between. CDR3 sequence: CASSADLTDTQYF. The CDR3 nucleotides read TGTGCCAGCAGCGCGGACTTAACAGATACGCAGTATTTT.

Concerning this clonotype itself: Just one base apart from a much larger clone, this may be a read error. This chain links TRBV7-8 with TRBJ2-3; no clear D gene. V was clipped by 0 bases and J by 12 bases, with 16 bases between them. This CDR3 has 14 residues. Germline values: CDR1 SGHVS, CDR2 FQNEAQ. In nucleotides, the CDR3 is TGTGCCAGCAGCTTAGCATGGACGGAGAGGCCTCAGTATTTT. As protein: CASSLAWTERPQYF.

The gene calls are TRBV7-9 and TRBJ1-1; TRBD1 agrees at 12 bases. The germline gives CDR1 SEHNR, CDR2 FQNEAQ (reference sequence). Trimming removed 5 bases from V and 4 bases from J; junction bases left unmatched: 5. CDR3 size: 15 residues. CDR3 coding DNA: TGTGCCAGCAGCCCGGGGACAGGGGGCTTCACTGAAGCTTTCTTT. As protein: CASSPGTGGFTEAFF.

This clonotype appeared a few times. The V gene is TRBV4-2, the J gene TRBJ1-6, with 12 bases aligning to TRBD1. Germline V gives CDR1 LGHNA, CDR2 YNFKEQ. The length of the CDR3 is 16 residues. The V and J ends lost 5 bases and 12 bases, in that order; junction bases with no gene match: 11. CDR3 residues: CASSTRDRGRDGPLHF. CDR3 sequence (DNA): TGTGCCAGCAGCACTAGGGACAGGGGGCGCGACGGACCCCTCCACTTT.

This clonotype was seen repeatedly, ten times or more. The chain recombines TRBV6-5 with TRBJ2-2, with 10 nucleotides matching TRBD1. CDR1 is MNHEY and CDR2 is SVGAGI in the germline V gene. The CDR3 covers 15 residues. With V trimmed by 9 bases and J by 7 bases, 11 bases remained unmatched. The CDR3 here is CASPTPTGGYGELFF. The CDR3 DNA reads as TGTGCCAGTCCCACTCCGACAGGGGGCTACGGGGAGCTGTTTTTT.

This clonotype appeared a few times. This chain links TRBV12-3 or TRBV12-4 with TRBJ2-5, with a weak D call TRBD1 (5 bases). The CDR3 extends over 13 amino acids. V was pared by 6 bases and J by 2 bases, with 10 bases between. In DNA form, the CDR3 reads TGTGCCAGCAGGCCAGGGTTTCAAGAGACCCAGTACTTC. It encodes CASRPGFQETQYF.

The chain joins TRBV6-2 or TRBV6-3 to TRBJ2-1, with D perhaps assigned TRBD1 or TRBD2 (5 bases each). CDR1 and CDR2 from the germline V gene are MNHEY and SVGEGT. The CDR3 loop spans 11 amino acids. V lost 4 bases and J lost 10, with 8 bases in between. The CDR3 DNA reads TGTGCCAGCAGTTTCGGGACGGAGCAGTTCTTC. Its protein is CASSFGTEQFF.

This clonotype was detected only a few times. The gene calls are TRBV7-9 and TRBJ2-1; 11 bases align to TRBD2. The CDR3 loop spans 17 amino acids. V lost 5 bases to trimming and J lost 8 bases; unmatched junction nucleotides: 14. Germline-derived CDR1 and CDR2 are SEHNR and FQNEAQ (reference sequence). This CDR3 reads CASSHSLAGGPVDEQFF. CDR3 DNA: TGTGCCAGCAGCCACTCCTTAGCGGGGGGGCCCGTGGATGAGCAGTTCTTC.

The sample holds a few counts of this clonotype. The chain uses TRBV27 and TRBJ2-7; tentative D call: TRBD1 (6 bases). This CDR3 is 14 amino acids long. CDR1 and CDR2 (germline): MNHEY, SMNVEV (reference sequence). Deletions cut 2 bases from V and 3 bases from J, with 11 bases between. The CDR3 nucleotides read TGTGCCAGCAGTTTAAGCTCAGGGGACTACGAGCAGTACGTC. It encodes CASSLSSGDYEQYV.

The genes are TRBV11-2 and TRBJ1-6; D is ambiguous. V gave up 5 bases and J gave up 10 bases, with 15 bases separating them. CDR1 is SGHAT, CDR2 FQNNGV, per germline. The CDR3 covers 14 residues. The CDR3 is CASSHMAGNSPLHF. Written as DNA, the CDR3 is TGTGCCAGCAGCCACATGGCCGGGAACTCACCCCTCCACTTT.

This clonotype appeared a few times. This chain uses TRBV20-1 with TRBJ1-2; D unresolved. The CDR3 has 13 residues. The germline V gene has CDR1 DFQATT and CDR2 SNEGSKA (reference sequence). The germline V and J ends were trimmed by 0 bases and 2 bases, with 7 bases remaining between them. This CDR3 is CSARDVGNYGYTF. The CDR3 DNA sequence: TGCAGTGCTAGAGATGTAGGAAACTATGGCTACACCTTC.

This clonotype was observed many times. The CDR3 sequence: CASSRVPREETQYF. CDR3 DNA: TGCGCCAGCAGTCGTGTACCCCGGGAAGAGACCCAGTACTTC. V gene TRBV10-2 combines with J gene TRBJ2-5; D not resolved. Trimming took 5 bases from V and 3 from J, leaving 13 bases between them. Germline-derived CDR1 and CDR2 are WSHSY and SAAADI. The CDR3 covers 14 residues.

The chain recombines TRBV7-2 with TRBJ2-7; 9 bases match TRBD1. CDR3 length equals 16 residues. V lost 1 base, J lost 5 bases, and 9 bases stayed unmatched. Germline V lookup: CDR1 SGHTA, CDR2 FQGNSA. CDR3 in DNA: TGTGCCAGCAGCTTAGAGGTGACAGGGGGTTACCACGAGCAGTACTTC. Its protein product is CASSLEVTGGYHEQYF.

The sample holds many counts of this clonotype. This CDR3 is CASYRDTGELFF. The CDR3 DNA follows: TGTGCCAGCTACAGGGACACCGGGGAGCTGTTTTTT. The V gene is TRBV5-5, the J gene TRBJ2-2, with D perhaps matching TRBD1 (6 bases). CDR1 SGHKS and CDR2 YYEKEE come from the germline V gene (reference sequence). Trimming removed 7 bases from V and 3 bases from J, with 7 bases in between. CDR3 length: 12 residues.

This clonotype was counted only a few times. V gene TRBV12-3 or TRBV12-4 combines with J gene TRBJ2-5, with D possibly being TRBD2 (6 bases). The CDR3 runs to 16 residues. The ends were cut back, 4 bases at V and 5 bases at J, with 20 bases in the middle. The CDR3 DNA sequence: TGTGCCAGCAGTTCGGTCGGGCAGCGGGTCGGCGAGACCCAGTACTTC. It yields the protein CASSSVGQRVGETQYF.

The chain links TRBV20-1 to TRBJ2-7, with 7 positions matching TRBD2. J was trimmed by 6 bases and V by 1 base; bases with no gene match: 9. Germline V gene sequence: CDR1 DFQATT, CDR2 SNEGSKA (reference sequence). The CDR3 length is 14 residues. The CDR3: CSARVSQGGGEQYF. CDR3 in DNA: TGCAGTGCTAGAGTCTCGCAGGGCGGGGGCGAGCAGTACTTC.